This T cell receptor beta chain originates from a study of radiation and T cells in renal cell carcinoma. This CDR3 is built from 14 residues. Germline CDR1 is SGHTA and CDR2 is FQGNSA. Trimming cost V 5 bases and J 6 bases, with 15 bases left between them. As for time point: baseline pretreatment blood. Treatment described: 15 Gy SBRT to primary tumor, nephrectomy 4 weeks later. Sequencing used immunoSEQ multiplex PCR; TCRdb keeps in-frame clones, though not all of them. The profile shows 130,000 to 150,000 clones, around 89% of them singletons. The starting material was blood, obtained from a patient whose treatment included radiotherapy and nephrectomy. This sequence joins TRBV7-2 and TRBJ2-3, with D unclear. The clonotype comes from a woman between 70 and 85 years old with renal cell carcinoma. CDR3 amino acids: CASSPNLGRDTQYF. The CDR3 DNA reads TGTGCCAGCAGCCCTAATCTGGGTAGGGATACGCAGTATTTT.